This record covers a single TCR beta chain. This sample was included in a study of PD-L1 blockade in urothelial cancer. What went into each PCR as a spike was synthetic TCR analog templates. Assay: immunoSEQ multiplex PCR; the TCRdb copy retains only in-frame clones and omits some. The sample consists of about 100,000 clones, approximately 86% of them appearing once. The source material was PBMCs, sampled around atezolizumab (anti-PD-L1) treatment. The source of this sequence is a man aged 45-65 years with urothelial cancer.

CDR3 nucleotide sequence: TGTGCCAGCAGCCAAGAAAGAGGCTCTGGAAACACCATATATTTT. Translating gives CASSQERGSGNTIYF. The chain employs TRBV14 and TRBJ1-3; D remains ambiguous. V was pared by 0 bases and J by 0 bases, with 6 bases between. The germline gives CDR1 SGHDN, CDR2 FVKESK. This CDR3 contains 15 residues.